Below, 2 T cell receptor beta chains from the same sample are listed, as sequenced in a study of identical twins. TCRdb itself ran the 5' RACE reads through MiXCR, one entry per CDR3 protein. The sample consists of fewer than 500,000 distinct CDR3 sequences, around 24% of them appearing once. A further study also used this sample, focusing on T cells expressing NK-cell markers.

Sequencing was carried out using CD4+ T cells sorted from blood. These receptors all come from a woman between 18 and 29 years old in good health.

This clonotype showed up just a few times. The chain carries TRBV27 and TRBJ2-5; tentatively, D is TRBD1 (6 bases). CDR3 size: 17 residues. Per germline, CDR1 MNHEY and CDR2 SMNVEV (reference sequence). The V and J ends lost 5 bases and 4 bases respectively, with 23 bases between them. In DNA form, the CDR3 reads TGTGCCAGCAGTCCTTGGACAGTTGTGAGGTTTGGAGAGACCCAGTACTTC. This translates into CASSPWTVVRFGETQYF.

The CDR3 DNA sequence: TGTGCCGGACAGGGTGTCAACGAGCAGTACTTC. Protein: CAGQGVNEQYF. The chain links TRBV2 to TRBJ2-7; 8 bases are shared with TRBD1. V was clipped by 11 bases and J by 5 bases; unmatched bases: 5. Per germline, CDR1 SNHLY and CDR2 FYNNEI. The CDR3 runs 11 residues. Full variable domain (missing parts from reference TRBV2 and TRBJ2-7): EPEVTQTPSHQVTQMGQEVILRCVPISNHLYFYWYRQILGQKVEFLVSFYNNEISEKSEIFDDQFSVERPDGSNFTLKIRSTKLEDSAMYFCAGQGVNEQYFGPGTRLTVT.